One T cell receptor (beta chain) is described in this entry. A read error may explain this, as a much larger clone is one base away. The TCR beta CDR3 regions underwent amplification using RNA transcripts as the source. The TCR CDR3 first-round RT-PCR relied on the HTBI primer set. TCRdb ran MiXCR on the multiplex PCR reads and lists one entry per CDR3 protein. Here the sample spans around 760,000 distinct CDR3 sequences, approximately 36% being singletons. This sample was taken from a study of T cells in Graves' hyperthyroidism and ophthalmopathy. Germline CDR1 SEHNR, CDR2 FQNEAQ (reference sequence). The CDR3 consists of 16 residues.

The receptor was derived from a woman between 40 and 50 years old with Graves' hyperthyroidism. The specimen was blood. The rearrangement uses TRBV7-9 and TRBJ2-2; the D gene is possibly TRBD2 (5 bases). The CDR3 DNA sequence: TGTGCCAGCAGCCCGGGTCCGCCGTTTGGCACCGGGAAGCTGTTTTTT. Translating it yields CASSPGPPFGTGKLFF.